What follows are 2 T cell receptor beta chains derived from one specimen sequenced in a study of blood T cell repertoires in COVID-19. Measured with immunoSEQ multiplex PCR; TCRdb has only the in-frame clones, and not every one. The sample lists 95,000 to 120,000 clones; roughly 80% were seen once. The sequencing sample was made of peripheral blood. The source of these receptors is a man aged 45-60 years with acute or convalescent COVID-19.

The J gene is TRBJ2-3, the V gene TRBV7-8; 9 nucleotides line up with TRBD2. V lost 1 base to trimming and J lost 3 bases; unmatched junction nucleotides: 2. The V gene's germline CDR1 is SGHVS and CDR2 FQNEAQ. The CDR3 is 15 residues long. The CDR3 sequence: CASSLGGGETDTQYF. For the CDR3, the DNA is TGTGCCAGCAGCTTAGGCGGGGGGGAAACAGATACGCAGTATTTT.

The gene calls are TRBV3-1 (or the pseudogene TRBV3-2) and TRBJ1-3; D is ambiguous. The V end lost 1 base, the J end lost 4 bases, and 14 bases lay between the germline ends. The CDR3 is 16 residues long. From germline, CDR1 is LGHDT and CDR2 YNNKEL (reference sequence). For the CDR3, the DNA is TGTGCCAGCAGCCAAGGTGAGCCATCGGTCGGAAACACCATATATTTT. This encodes CASSQGEPSVGNTIYF.